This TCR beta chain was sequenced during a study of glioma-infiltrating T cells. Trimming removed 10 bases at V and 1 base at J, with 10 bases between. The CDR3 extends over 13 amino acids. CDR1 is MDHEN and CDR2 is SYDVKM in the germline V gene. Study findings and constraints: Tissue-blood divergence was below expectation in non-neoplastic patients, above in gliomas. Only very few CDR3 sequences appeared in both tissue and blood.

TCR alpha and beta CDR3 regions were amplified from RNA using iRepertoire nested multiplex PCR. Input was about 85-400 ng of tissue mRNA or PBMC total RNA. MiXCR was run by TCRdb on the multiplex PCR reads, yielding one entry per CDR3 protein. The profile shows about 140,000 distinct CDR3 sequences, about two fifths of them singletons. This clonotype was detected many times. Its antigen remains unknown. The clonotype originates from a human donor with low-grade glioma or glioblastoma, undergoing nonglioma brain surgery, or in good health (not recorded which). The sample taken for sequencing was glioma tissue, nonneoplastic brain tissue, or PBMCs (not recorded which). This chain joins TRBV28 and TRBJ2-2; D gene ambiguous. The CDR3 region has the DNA TGTGCCACCATTAGAGAGAACACCGGGGAGCTGTTTTTT. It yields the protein CATIRENTGELFF.